These 17 T cell receptor beta chains were sequenced from one sample in a study of control samples from healthy donors and cancer patients. TCRdb's copy holds only in-frame clones and misses some; the assay was immunoSEQ multiplex PCR. The profile shows fewer than 150,000 clones, 90% to 95% of them singletons. The sequenced sample was blood. The receptors derive from a woman between 18 and 29 years old in good health.

The rearrangement uses TRBV5-1 and TRBJ1-6; 8 bases fit TRBD1. This CDR3 contains 12 residues. CDR1 and CDR2 from the germline V gene are SGHRS and YFSETQ. The J segment lost 9 bases and the V segment lost 4 bases, leaving 0 bases of the junction unmatched. CDR3 sequence (DNA): TGCGCCAGCAGCGGACAGGGTTCACCCCTCCACTTT. Amino acid sequence: CASSGQGSPLHF.

The V call is TRBV21-1, the J call TRBJ2-1; the table assigns TRBD2, which was not confirmed against the DNA. TRBV21-1 is termed a pseudogene. The CDR3 runs 18 residues. CDR3 nucleotides: TGTGCCAGCAGCAAAGGCGTCTATCCTAGCGGGAGCCCTCATGAGCAGTTCTTC. This translates into CASSKGVYPSGSPHEQFF.

The V and J genes are TRBV7-2 and TRBJ2-3; D possibly matches TRBD1 or TRBD2 (5 bases each). Germline loops: CDR1 SGHTA, CDR2 FQGNSA. The CDR3 runs to 14 residues. Trimming left V 5 bases short and J 6 bases short, with 15 bases between. The CDR3 reads CASSGFGGSDTQYF. CDR3 in DNA: TGTGCCAGCAGCGGGTTTGGGGGTTCGGATACGCAGTATTTT.

The chain has TRBV7-2 and TRBJ2-3; D is undetermined. The V end lost 3 bases, the J end lost 2 bases, and 9 bases lay between the germline ends. Per the germline V gene, CDR1 is SGHTA and CDR2 is FQGNSA. This CDR3 comprises 14 residues. Written as DNA, the CDR3 is TGTGCCAGCAGCTTCTCGAAGTCCACAGATACGCAGTATTTT. This codes for CASSFSKSTDTQYF.

The V and J genes are TRBV14 and TRBJ2-3; D uncertain. This CDR3 is 12 amino acids long. V lost 2 bases and J lost 4, with 4 bases in between. The germline V gene has CDR1 SGHDN and CDR2 FVKESK. In nucleotides, the CDR3 is TGTGCCAGCAGCCAATTCTCAGATACGCAGTATTTT. Encoded protein: CASSQFSDTQYF.

This clone was seen more than once but under ten times. This rearrangement joins TRBV18 to TRBJ1-2, with D possibly TRBD1 on 5 matching bases. V gave up 4 bases and J gave up 3 bases, with 9 bases separating them. The CDR3 length is 13 residues. Germline V gene lookup returns CDR1 KGHSH and CDR2 LQKENI. The CDR3 DNA reads as TGTGCCAGCTCACTGAGCAGGGACTATGGCTACACCTTC. Encoded protein: CASSLSRDYGYTF.

The chain uses TRBV18 and TRBJ2-2; D is undetermined. This CDR3 contains 13 residues. V was cut by 2 bases and J by 7 bases, with 8 bases left in between. CDR1 KGHSH and CDR2 LQKENI come from the germline V gene. CDR3 sequence reads: CASSPSSGGELFF. The CDR3 bases are TGTGCCAGCTCACCATCCAGTGGCGGGGAGCTGTTTTTT.

The CDR3 sequence: CASSVGGGRGTGELFF. The CDR3 nucleotides are TGTGCCAGCAGCGTAGGAGGGGGCCGGGGCACCGGGGAGCTGTTTTTT. This chain links TRBV9 with TRBJ2-2; 7 nucleotides match TRBD1. Unmatched junction bases numbered 6, after V lost 0 bases and J lost 4 bases. CDR3 length equals 16 residues. Germline V CDR1 and CDR2: SGDLS, YYNGEE.

The chain combines TRBV5-8 with TRBJ2-5, with D unclear. The CDR3 length is 11 residues. With 0 bases removed from V and 7 bases from J, the gap between germline ends came to 4 bases. Germline CDR1 reads SGHTS; CDR2 reads YDEGEE. CDR3 nucleotides: TGTGCCAGCAGCTTGGGGGTGACCCAGTACTTC. It is translated as CASSLGVTQYF.

The V gene is TRBV15, the J gene TRBJ1-6, with TRBD1 matching 12 bases. This CDR3 region has 19 residues. The ends lost 4 bases at V and 7 bases at J; junction bases unmatched: 14. Germline V gene data show CDR1 as LNHNV and CDR2 as YYDKDF (reference sequence). CDR3 amino acids: CATSTGRARDRGQNSPLHF. CDR3 nucleotide sequence: TGTGCCACCAGCACAGGACGGGCCCGGGACAGGGGGCAAAATTCACCCCTCCACTTT.

V and J are TRBV2 and TRBJ2-7, with D hard to call. The CDR3 runs to 14 residues. V lost 4 bases to trimming and J lost 1 base, with 11 bases between them. The germline CDR1 and CDR2 sequences are SNHLY and FYNNEI. CDR3 region: CASSASLQSYEQYF. The DNA of the CDR3 is TGTGCCAGCAGTGCGTCATTACAGTCCTACGAGCAGTACTTC.

V gene TRBV18 combines with J gene TRBJ2-1; the D is unclear. The V end lost 2 bases, the J end lost 8 bases, and 10 bases lay between the germline ends. CDR3 length: 13 residues. Germline V gives CDR1 KGHSH, CDR2 LQKENI. The CDR3 protein is CASSPAGRYEQFF. CDR3 DNA sequence: TGTGCCAGCTCACCAGCCGGCCGCTATGAGCAGTTCTTC. The full variable domain, with the rest looked up from reference TRBV18 and TRBJ2-1, is NAGVMQNPRHLVRRRGQEARLRCSPMKGHSHVYWYRQLPEEGLKFMVYLQKENIIDESGMPKERFSAEFPKEGPSILRIQQVVRGDSAAYFCASSPAGRYEQFFGPGTRLTVL.

This clone was detected only once. The chain employs TRBV5-6 and TRBJ1-5; perhaps TRBD1 as D (6 bases). The germline CDR1 and CDR2 sequences are SGHDT and YYEEEE. This CDR3 contains 16 residues. Trimming removed 0 bases at V and 6 bases at J, with 16 bases between. The chain's CDR3 is CASSLVGGASLQPQHF. The CDR3 DNA is TGTGCCAGCAGCTTGGTGGGGGGCGCGTCCCTTCAGCCCCAGCATTTT.

The chain is built from TRBV5-6 and TRBJ2-1; D gene ambiguous. Germline CDR1 SGHDT, CDR2 YYEEEE. Trimming took off 1 base at V and 5 bases at J, with 7 bases between the two ends. The CDR3 runs to 13 residues. CDR3 bases: TGTGCCAGCAGCTTGCCGAGCGACAATGAGCAGTTCTTC. Protein product: CASSLPSDNEQFF. Looking up the rest from reference TRBV5-6 and TRBJ2-1 gives the full variable domain: DAGVTQSPTHLIKTRGQQVTLRCSPKSGHDTVSWYQQALGQGPQFIFQYYEEEERQRGNFPDRFSGHQFPNYSSELNVNALLLGDSALYLCASSLPSDNEQFFGPGTRLTVL.

J is TRBJ2-7 and V is TRBV20-1, with 7 bases identical to TRBD2. The CDR3 totals 14 residues. J lost 7 bases, V lost 3 bases, and 12 bases had no gene match. The germline CDR1 and CDR2 sequences are DFQATT and SNEGSKA (reference sequence). CDR3 sequence reads: CSASGGREVWEQYF. CDR3 nucleotides: TGCAGTGCTAGTGGGGGGAGGGAGGTCTGGGAGCAGTACTTC.

This chain uses TRBV9 with TRBJ2-3; 8 positions agree with TRBD2. J was trimmed by 4 bases and V by 3 bases; bases with no gene match: 10. Germline CDR1 reads SGDLS; CDR2 reads YYNGEE. The CDR3 loop spans 16 amino acids. CDR3 amino acids: CASSDPADGGADTQYF. The CDR3 DNA follows: TGTGCCAGCAGCGACCCGGCGGACGGGGGGGCAGATACGCAGTATTTT.

The chain is built from TRBV7-2 and TRBJ1-2; 7 nucleotides match TRBD1. There are 14 residues in the CDR3. The V and J ends lost 1 base and 7 bases, in that order; junction bases with no gene match: 6. From germline, CDR1 is SGHTA and CDR2 FQGNSA. CDR3 nucleotide sequence: TGTGCCAGCAGCTTAGGGTCCTACAGGGGTGGCTACACCTTC. Its protein is CASSLGSYRGGYTF.